This entry features one TCR beta chain sequence. Relative to the germline gene, one junction end is altered; a read error may explain this. This CDR3 is 11 amino acids long. Germline V CDR1 and CDR2: DFQATT, SNEGSKA (reference sequence). Using immunoSEQ multiplex PCR, the repertoire was profiled, and TCRdb retains in-frame clones only, with some absent. The repertoire holds roughly 59,000 clones, under 95% seen once, with 1.3% to 1.5% in the top ten. The data derive from a study of T cell changes during pregnancy in multiple sclerosis. The sequencing here drew on peripheral blood, taken in the third trimester of pregnancy. The chain recombines TRBV20-1 with TRBJ1-1; D not certain. This clonotype was sampled from a female donor in good health, enrolled as a control in a pregnancy study. Here the CDR3 DNA reads TGCAGTGCTAGTGATTACACCGAAGCTTTCTTT. It translates to CSASDYTEAFF.